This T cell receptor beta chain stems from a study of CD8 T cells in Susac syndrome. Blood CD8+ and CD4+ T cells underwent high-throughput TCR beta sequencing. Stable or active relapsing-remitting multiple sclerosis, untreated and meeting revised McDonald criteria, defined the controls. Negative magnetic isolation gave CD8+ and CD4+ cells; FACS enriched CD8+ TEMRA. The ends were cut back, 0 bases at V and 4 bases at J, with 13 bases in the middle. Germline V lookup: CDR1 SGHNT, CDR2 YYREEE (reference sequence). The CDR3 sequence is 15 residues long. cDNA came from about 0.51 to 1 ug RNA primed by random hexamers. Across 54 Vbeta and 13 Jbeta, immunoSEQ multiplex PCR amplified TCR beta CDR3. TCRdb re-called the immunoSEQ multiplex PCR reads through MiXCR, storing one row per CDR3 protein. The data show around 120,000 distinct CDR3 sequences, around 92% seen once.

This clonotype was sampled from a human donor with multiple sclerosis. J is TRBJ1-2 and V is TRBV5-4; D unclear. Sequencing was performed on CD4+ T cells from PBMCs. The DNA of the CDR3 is TGTGCCAGCAGCTTGGGCCCCGTCGGCACCTATGGCTACACCTTC. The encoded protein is CASSLGPVGTYGYTF. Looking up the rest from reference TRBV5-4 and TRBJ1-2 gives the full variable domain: ETGVTQSPTHLIKTRGQQVTLRCSSQSGHNTVSWYQQALGQGPQFIFQYYREEENGRGNFPPRFSGLQFPNYSSELNVNALELDDSALYLCASSLGPVGTYGYTFGSGTRLTVV.